This paragraph reports one T cell receptor (beta chain). Its antigen is undetermined. The record originates from a study of monozygotic twins with cystic fibrosis. Broader study findings: Co-twins had the most similar V usage for 13 of 16 pairs, J for 8. Monozygotic CF twin pairs shared significantly more nucleotide-identical clonotypes than unrelated CF individuals did.

Deletions cut 0 bases from V and 4 bases from J, with 9 bases between. This CDR3 comprises 14 residues. Germline CDR1 reads MGHRA; CDR2 reads YSYEKL. Assay used: immunoSEQ multiplex PCR; TCRdb lists only in-frame clones, some missing. The sample contains under 30,000 clones, approximately 96% of which appear only once. The sequenced material came from blood. The chain recombines TRBV4-1 with TRBJ1-1, with D maybe TRBD1 (5 bases). The receptor comes from a girl aged 2 to 10 with cystic fibrosis. The DNA for the CDR3 is TGCGCCAGCAGCCAAGATGCCGGGGGCACTGAAGCTTTCTTT. It translates to CASSQDAGGTEAFF.